This is a list of T cell receptor beta chains from one sample in a study of T cell clonotyping in hematopoietic cell transplantation. The assay was immunoSEQ multiplex PCR, and TCRdb's table has in-frame clones only and misses some. The data hold tens of thousands of clones, with 95% observed a single time. Material: peripheral blood mononuclear cells. The source is a man younger than 45 in good health. Some clones in this sample may be carry-over from other donors' samples. The CDR3 runs from the conserved cysteine through the conserved F or W. D genes are given only for firm matches. The size of a clone is reported for some rows only, either as once, few or many, or as a class for expanded clones.

TRBJ2-7	NA	TRBD1	TRBV5-1	CASSLDRGSHEQYF	TGCGCCAGCAGCTTGGACAGGGGGAGTCACGAGCAGTACTTC
TRBJ2-2	NA	NA	TRBV6-4	CASSDSGRNTGELFF	TGTGCCAGCAGTGACTCTGGGCGGAACACCGGGGAGCTGTTTTTT
TRBJ1-2	NA	TRBD1	TRBV10-2	CASSGGGTGERGGYTF	TGCGCCAGCAGCGGAGGCGGGACAGGGGAAAGGGGTGGCTACACCTTC
TRBJ1-2	NA	NA	TRBV29-1	CSVEDQGTGGYTF	TGCAGCGTTGAAGATCAGGGGACCGGGGGCTACACCTTC
TRBJ1-4	NA	TRBD1	TRBV30	CAWSVSGGTGGEKLFF	TGTGCCTGGAGTGTGTCGGGGGGGACAGGGGGTGAAAAACTGTTTTTT
TRBJ2-5	few	NA	TRBV27	CASSLIGGGETQYF	TGTGCCAGCAGTTTAATCGGGGGCGGAGAGACCCAGTACTTC
TRBJ2-1	NA	TRBD2	TRBV2	CASSSGSSYEQFF	TGTGCCAGCTCTAGCGGGAGTAGTTATGAGCAGTTCTTC
TRBJ2-1	NA	NA	TRBV9	CASSVRWEYNEQFF	TGTGCCAGCAGCGTACGTTGGGAGTACAATGAGCAGTTCTTC
TRBJ1-3	NA	NA	TRBV7-2	CASSSDPLEGNTIYF	TGTGCCAGCAGCTCAGACCCACTCGAAGGAAACACCATATATTTT
TRBJ1-2	NA	NA	TRBV7-9	CASSFPTAVSGYTF	TGTGCCAGCAGCTTCCCGACGGCGGTGTCCGGCTACACCTTC
TRBJ1-2	NA	NA	TRBV6-5	CASLSPEAFPNGYTF	TGTGCCAGCCTTAGTCCGGAGGCCTTCCCGAACGGCTACACCTTC
TRBJ1-2	NA	NA	TRBV19	CASSTREIGDGYTF	TGTGCCAGTAGTACCAGGGAGATTGGCGATGGCTACACCTTC
TRBJ2-3	NA	TRBD1	TRBV2	CASSLGDSYTDTQYF	TGTGCCAGCAGTTTGGGGGACAGCTACACAGATACGCAGTATTTT
TRBJ1-5	NA	NA	TRBV9	CASSGGGNQPQHF	TGTGCCAGCAGCGGAGGGGGCAATCAGCCCCAGCATTTT
TRBJ2-7	NA	TRBD2	TRBV5-4	CASSLGLAGVSYEQYF	TGTGCCAGCAGCTTGGGCCTAGCGGGGGTTTCCTACGAGCAGTACTTC
TRBJ2-4	NA	NA	TRBV4-2	CASSQGGNKNIQYF	TGTGCCAGCAGCCAAGGAGGGAATAAAAACATTCAGTACTTC
TRBJ1-5	NA	NA	TRBV2	CASGTGTGNQPQHF	TGTGCCAGCGGAACCGGGACGGGGAATCAGCCCCAGCATTTT
TRBJ1-5	NA	NA	TRBV4-1	CASSQFGRTVGNQPQHF	TGCGCCAGCAGCCAGTTTGGAAGGACAGTGGGGAATCAGCCCCAGCATTTT
TRBJ2-6	NA	NA	TRBV25-1	CASRPTGSPSGANALTF	TGTGCCAGCAGACCCACAGGGAGCCCTTCCGGGGCCAACGCCCTGACTTTC
TRBJ2-2	NA	NA	TRBV7-2	CASSFRATNTGELFF	TGTGCCAGCAGCTTCCGGGCTACGAACACCGGGGAGCTGTTTTTT
TRBJ2-7	NA	NA	TRBV10-3	CAISEPPRREQYF	TGTGCCATCAGTGAGCCACCAAGGAGGGAGCAGTACTTC
TRBJ2-7	NA	NA	TRBV6-5	CASSTGLLGEQYF	TGTGCCAGCAGTACCGGCCTCTTGGGCGAGCAGTACTTC
TRBJ2-2	NA	NA	TRBV14	CASSQSRQGGRELFF	TGTGCCAGCAGCCAAAGTCGGCAGGGCGGCAGGGAGCTGTTTTTT
TRBJ2-7	NA	NA	TRBV7-9	CASTTIGAYEQYF	TGTGCCAGCACAACGATTGGGGCCTACGAGCAGTACTTC
TRBJ1-5	NA	NA	TRBV28	CASSYPPGQQGQPQHF	TGTGCCAGCAGTTACCCCCCAGGGCAGCAGGGTCAGCCCCAGCATTTT
TRBJ1-3	NA	NA	TRBV9	CASSVGDGLSGNTIYF	TGTGCCAGCAGCGTAGGCGACGGGCTCTCTGGAAACACCATATATTTT
TRBJ1-5	NA	NA	TRBV30	CAWSGRVSNQPQHF	TGTGCCTGGAGTGGCCGGGTGAGCAATCAGCCCCAGCATTTT
TRBJ1-1	NA	TRBD1	TRBV25-1	CASTLQGLAEAFF	TGTGCCAGCACTCTACAGGGGCTGGCTGAAGCTTTCTTT
TRBJ1-1	NA	NA	TRBV14	CASSQDPGGLSEAFF	TGTGCCAGCAGCCAAGATCCGGGGGGGCTGTCTGAAGCTTTCTTT
TRBJ2-7	NA	TRBD2	TRBV7-8	CASSLVLGTSGSTYEQYF	TGTGCCAGCAGCTTAGTATTAGGGACTAGCGGGAGCACCTACGAGCAGTACTTC
TRBJ1-1	NA	NA	TRBV18	CASSPQVDANTEAFF	TGTGCCAGCTCACCACAGGTGGATGCGAACACTGAAGCTTTCTTT
TRBJ1-2	NA	NA	TRBV18	CASSPGDGYTF	TGTGCCAGCTCACCGGGAGATGGCTACACCTTC
TRBJ2-7	NA	NA	TRBV6-1	CAIAEPQELGQYF	TGTGCCATCGCCGAGCCTCAAGAATTGGGGCAGTACTTC
TRBJ1-4	NA	NA	TRBV27	CASSRGTGATNEKLFF	TGTGCCAGCAGTCGGGGAACAGGAGCAACTAATGAAAAACTGTTTTTT
TRBJ2-1	NA	TRBD1	TRBV6-5	CASSWDRADEQFF	TGTGCCAGCAGTTGGGACAGGGCTGATGAGCAGTTCTTC
TRBJ1-1	NA	NA	TRBV5-1	CASSLGQDTEAFF	TGCGCCAGCAGCTTGGGACAAGACACTGAAGCTTTCTTT
TRBJ1-1	NA	NA	TRBV19	CASSLGEYTEAFF	TGTGCCAGTAGTCTCGGGGAGTACACTGAAGCTTTCTTT
TRBJ2-7	NA	NA	TRBV27	CASSLDGTYEQYF	TGTGCCAGCAGTTTAGACGGTACCTACGAGCAGTACTTC
TRBJ1-2	NA	TRBD1	TRBV19	CASSQGASGSYGYTF	TGTGCCAGTAGCCAGGGGGCAAGCGGTAGCTATGGCTACACCTTC
TRBJ1-1	once	NA	TRBV11-3	CASSLGGTTEAFF	TGTGCCAGCAGCTTAGGAGGGACCACTGAAGCTTTCTTT
TRBJ1-3	NA	NA	TRBV30	CAWSRGLGGSGNTIYF	TGTGCCTGGAGTAGAGGTTTGGGGGGATCTGGAAACACCATATATTTT
TRBJ1-5	NA	NA	TRBV19	CASSMGLLSNQPQHF	TGTGCCAGTAGTATGGGACTGCTGAGCAATCAGCCCCAGCATTTT
TRBJ2-7	NA	TRBD1	TRBV2	CASSDRDRAYEQYF	TGTGCCAGCAGTGACCGGGACAGGGCCTACGAGCAGTACTTC
TRBJ2-6	NA	NA	TRBV14	CASSRGASSGANVLTF	TGTGCCAGCAGCCGAGGGGCAAGTTCTGGGGCCAACGTCCTGACTTTC
TRBJ2-7	NA	TRBD2	TRBV4-2	CASSQDAGANEQYF	TGTGCCAGCAGCCAGGATGCGGGAGCAAATGAGCAGTACTTC
TRBJ1-1	NA	NA	TRBV6-1	CASSEPYTEAFF	TGTGCCAGCAGTGAACCGTATACTGAAGCTTTCTTT
TRBJ2-5	NA	TRBD2	TRBV7-2	CASSPRGAGEETQYF	TGTGCCAGCAGCCCTCGGGGAGCGGGAGAAGAGACCCAGTACTTC
TRBJ1-1	once	NA	TRBV6-1	CASRRRGRTVTEAFF	TGTGCCAGCAGGAGGAGAGGACGGACCGTAACTGAAGCTTTCTTT
TRBJ2-7	NA	NA	TRBV23-1	CASSQCISYEQYF	TGCGCCAGCAGTCAGTGTATCTCCTACGAGCAGTACTTC